Below, one T cell receptor beta chain is given with its context. V was trimmed by 3 bases and J by 1 base, leaving 10 bases between them. This CDR3 is 14 amino acids long. Germline V CDR1 and CDR2: SGHRS, YFSETQ. Here immunoSEQ multiplex PCR was the method, and the copy in TCRdb shows in-frame clones only, minus some. Here the sample spans 20,000 to 25,000 clones, approximately 94% being singletons. These data originate in a study of brain T cells in children with intractable seizures. Sequencing was limited to surgery cases with top T cell transcript signatures in brain tissue. The clonotype was recovered from a boy aged 5-17 years with focal cortical dysplasia and intractable seizures. The input for sequencing was peripheral blood, taken at surgery. V usage is TRBV5-1 and J usage is TRBJ1-1; no firm D call. The CDR3 DNA reads as TGCGCCAGCAGCTCGCGGGGATCGAACACTGAAGCTTTCTTT. It encodes CASSSRGSNTEAFF. Variable domain in full (rest from reference TRBV5-1 and TRBJ1-1): KAGVTQTPRYLIKTRGQQVTLSCSPISGHRSVSWYQQTPGQGLQFLFEYFSETQRNKGNFPGRFSGRQFSNSRSEMNVSTLELGDSALYLCASSSRGSNTEAFFGQGTRLTVV.